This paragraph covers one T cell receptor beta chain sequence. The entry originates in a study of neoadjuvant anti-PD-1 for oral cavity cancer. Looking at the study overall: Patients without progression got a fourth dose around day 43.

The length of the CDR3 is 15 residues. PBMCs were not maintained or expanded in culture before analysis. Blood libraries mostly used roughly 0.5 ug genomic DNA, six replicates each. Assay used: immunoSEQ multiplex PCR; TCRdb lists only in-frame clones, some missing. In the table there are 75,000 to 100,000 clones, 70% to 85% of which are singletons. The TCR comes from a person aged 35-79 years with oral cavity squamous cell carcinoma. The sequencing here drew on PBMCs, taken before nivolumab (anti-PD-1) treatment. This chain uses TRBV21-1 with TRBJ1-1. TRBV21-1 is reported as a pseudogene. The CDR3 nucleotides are TGTGCCAGCAGCTTAACGGTGGCAGCGAACACTGAAGCTTTCTTT. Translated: CASSLTVAANTEAFF.